The rows below give T cell receptor beta chains drawn from one sample of a study of cytomegalovirus exposure and HLA in healthy donors. The protocol was immunoSEQ multiplex PCR, while the TCRdb copy is restricted to in-frame clones and leaves out a portion. The table includes approximately 140,000 clones, around nine tenths detected once. Material: PBMCs. The origin of the receptors is a man aged 18 to 35 in good health and CMV-seropositive. CDR3s include the opening cysteine and the closing phenylalanine or tryptophan. Fields, in order: CDR3 protein, CDR3 DNA, D gene, clone size, J gene, V gene. A D gene is named only where the DNA matches it firmly. The size entry is marked missing in some rows and otherwise reads once, few, many or a size class.

CASRSDSYEQYF | TGTGCCAGTAGATCGGACAGCTACGAGCAGTACTTC | - | once | TRBJ2-7 | TRBV28
CASSSATGHSYEQYF | TGCGCCAGCAGTTCCGCCACAGGACATTCCTACGAGCAGTACTTC | - | - | TRBJ2-7 | TRBV5-1
CASRTSGDQETQYF | TGTGCCAGCAGAACTAGCGGGGACCAAGAGACCCAGTACTTC | TRBD2 | - | TRBJ2-5 | TRBV6-5
CASTLQGAGSYTF | TGTGCCAGCACCCTACAGGGGGCCGGTAGCTACACCTTC | TRBD1 | - | TRBJ1-2 | TRBV28
CASSSGQETYEQYF | TGTGCCAGCAGCTCAGGACAGGAGACCTACGAGCAGTACTTC | TRBD1 | - | TRBJ2-7 | TRBV7-6
CASSLHRVTSSGANVLTF | TGCGCCAGCAGCTTGCACAGGGTTACATCCTCTGGGGCCAACGTCCTGACTTTC | - | - | TRBJ2-6 | TRBV5-1
CASSRTGTGNYGYTF | TGTGCCAGCAGTAGAACCGGGACAGGGAACTATGGCTACACCTTC | TRBD1 | - | TRBJ1-2 | TRBV6-5
CAWSEGVRTEAFF | TGTGCCTGGAGTGAAGGGGTGAGGACTGAAGCTTTCTTT | - | - | TRBJ1-1 | TRBV30
CAWSGGGDTDTQYF | TGTGCCTGGAGTGGTGGGGGGGACACAGATACGCAGTATTTT | TRBD2 | - | TRBJ2-3 | TRBV30
CASRGTGGLYEQYF | TGTGCCAGCAGAGGGACAGGGGGCTTGTACGAGCAGTACTTC | TRBD1 | - | TRBJ2-7 | TRBV6-5
CASSRSGSRGNEQFF | TGTGCCAGCAGCAGAAGCGGGAGTCGTGGGAATGAGCAGTTCTTC | TRBD2 | once | TRBJ2-1 | TRBV6-5
CASSQTGGYNEQFF | TGCGCCAGCAGTCAGACAGGAGGATACAATGAGCAGTTCTTC | - | - | TRBJ2-1 | TRBV10-2
CASRPPGRGTDTQYF | TGTGCCAGCCGGCCCCCAGGCCGCGGCACAGATACGCAGTATTTT | - | - | TRBJ2-3 | TRBV7-2
CASSVGSNQPQHF | TGTGCCAGCAGCGTCGGTAGCAATCAGCCCCAGCATTTT | - | - | TRBJ1-5 | TRBV9
CASSPTGMGNQPQHF | TGTGCCAGCAGCCCGACAGGGATGGGCAATCAGCCCCAGCATTTT | TRBD1 | - | TRBJ1-5 | TRBV28
CASSLIRGRYEQYF | TGTGCCAGCAGCTTAATCAGGGGCCGTTACGAGCAGTACTTC | - | - | TRBJ2-7 | TRBV11-2
CASSSLGAGELFF | TGTGCCAGCAGTTCCCTCGGGGCCGGGGAGCTGTTTTTT | - | - | TRBJ2-2 | TRBV6-6
CASSVDRGRGEKLFF | TGTGCCAGCAGCGTGGACAGGGGGAGGGGTGAAAAACTGTTTTTT | TRBD1 | - | TRBJ1-4 | TRBV5-4
CASRTGNREKLFF | TGTGCCAGCAGGACAGGGAACAGGGAAAAACTGTTTTTT | TRBD1 | - | TRBJ1-4 | TRBV6-1
CASRPTWEANEKLFF | TGTGCCAGCAGACCTACGTGGGAGGCTAATGAAAAACTGTTTTTT | - | few | TRBJ1-4 | TRBV27
CASTPPTGAGNTIYF | TGTGCCAGCACCCCCCCGACGGGGGCTGGAAACACCATATATTTT | - | - | TRBJ1-3 | TRBV6-5
CASSVSERNSPLHF | TGTGCCAGCAGCGTTTCTGAGCGGAATTCACCCCTCCACTTT | - | - | TRBJ1-6 | TRBV9
CASSTGGGTEAFF | TGTGCCAGCAGCACTGGGGGGGGCACTGAAGCTTTCTTT | - | - | TRBJ1-1 | TRBV9
CASSLGGADQPQHF | TGCGCCAGCAGCTTGGGCGGGGCTGATCAGCCCCAGCATTTT | - | few | TRBJ1-5 | TRBV5-1
CASTPSGGTSSYNEQFF | TGCGCCAGCACGCCTTCTGGAGGGACCAGCTCCTACAATGAGCAGTTCTTC | - | - | TRBJ2-1 | TRBV4-1
CASSHRGADQPQHF | TGTGCCAGCAGCCACAGGGGCGCTGATCAGCCCCAGCATTTT | TRBD1 | few | TRBJ1-5 | TRBV6-1
CASSYRDIDSGNTIYF | TGTGCCAGCAGTTACCGGGACATCGACTCTGGAAACACCATATATTTT | - | - | TRBJ1-3 | TRBV6-5
CASRRQGNTEAFF | TGTGCCAGCAGAAGACAGGGGAACACTGAAGCTTTCTTT | TRBD1 | - | TRBJ1-1 | TRBV6-1
CASSSRDNYRAFF | TGTGCCAGCAGCTCCCGGGACAACTACAGGGCTTTCTTT | - | once | TRBJ1-1 | TRBV7-9
CASSLSGVQTQYF | TGTGCCAGCAGTTTGTCAGGGGTGCAGACCCAGTACTTC | - | - | TRBJ2-5 | TRBV6-5
CASSPGQGAYGYTF | TGTGCCAGCAGCCCCGGACAGGGGGCTTATGGCTACACCTTC | TRBD1 | - | TRBJ1-2 | TRBV2